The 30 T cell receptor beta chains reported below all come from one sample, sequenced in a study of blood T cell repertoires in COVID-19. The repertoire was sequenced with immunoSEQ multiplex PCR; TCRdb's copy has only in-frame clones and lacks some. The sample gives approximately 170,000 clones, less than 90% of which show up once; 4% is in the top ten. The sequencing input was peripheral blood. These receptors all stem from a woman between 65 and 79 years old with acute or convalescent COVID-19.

CDR3 DNA: TGTGCCAGCCAGAGCGGGGGGCGGGTAGATACGCAGTATTTT. It is translated as CASQSGGRVDTQYF. The chain has TRBV5-5 and TRBJ2-3; 9 nucleotides align to TRBD2. Germline V gene sequence: CDR1 SGHKS, CDR2 YYEKEE (reference sequence). Trimming at V came to 7 bases and at J to 5 bases, leaving 8 bases not matched to a gene. The CDR3 covers 14 residues.

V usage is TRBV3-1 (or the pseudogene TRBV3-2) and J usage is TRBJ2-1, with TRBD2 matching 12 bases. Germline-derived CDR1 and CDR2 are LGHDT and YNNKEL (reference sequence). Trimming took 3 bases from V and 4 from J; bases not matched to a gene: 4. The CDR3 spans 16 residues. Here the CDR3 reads CASSQRTSGIYNEQFF. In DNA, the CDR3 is TGTGCCAGCAGCCAGAGGACTAGCGGGATTTACAATGAGCAGTTCTTC.

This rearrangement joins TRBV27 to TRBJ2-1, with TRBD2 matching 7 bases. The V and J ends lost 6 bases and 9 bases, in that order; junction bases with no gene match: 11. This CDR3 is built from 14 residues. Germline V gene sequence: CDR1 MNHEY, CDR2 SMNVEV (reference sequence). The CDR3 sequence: CASRALRRESEQFF. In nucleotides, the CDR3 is TGTGCCAGCAGGGCATTAAGGCGGGAGTCTGAGCAGTTCTTC.

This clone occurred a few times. The CDR3 protein is CASSRGTGMNTEAFF. CDR3 nucleotides: TGTGCCAGCAGTAGGGGGACGGGGATGAACACTGAAGCTTTCTTT. J is TRBJ1-1 and V is TRBV28, with D possibly matching TRBD1 (6 bases). The germline V gene has CDR1 MDHEN and CDR2 SYDVKM. Trimming left V 5 bases short and J 0 bases short, with 13 bases between. The CDR3 length is 15 residues.

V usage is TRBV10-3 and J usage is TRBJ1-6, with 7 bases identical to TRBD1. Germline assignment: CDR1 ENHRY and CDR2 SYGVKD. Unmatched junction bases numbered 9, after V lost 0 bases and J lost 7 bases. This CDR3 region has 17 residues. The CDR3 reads CAISESHRGYGNSPLHF. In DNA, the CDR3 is TGTGCCATCAGTGAGTCGCACAGGGGCTATGGGAATTCACCCCTCCACTTT.

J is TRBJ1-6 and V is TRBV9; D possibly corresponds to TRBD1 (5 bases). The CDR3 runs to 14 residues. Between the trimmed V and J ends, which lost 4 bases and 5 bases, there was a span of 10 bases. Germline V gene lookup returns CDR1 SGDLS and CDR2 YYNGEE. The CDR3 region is CASSTTANNSPLHF. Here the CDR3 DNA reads TGTGCCAGCAGCACGACAGCGAATAATTCACCCCTCCACTTT.

The CDR3 nucleotides read TGTGCCAGCAGCCTCCGGTTACCGAACACCGGGGAGCTGTTTTTT. Amino acid sequence: CASSLRLPNTGELFF. The genes are TRBV7-9 and TRBJ2-2; no clear D. The ends were cut back, 5 bases at V and 0 bases at J, with 10 bases in the middle. CDR3 length: 15 residues. Germline lookup yields CDR1 SEHNR and CDR2 FQNEAQ (reference sequence).

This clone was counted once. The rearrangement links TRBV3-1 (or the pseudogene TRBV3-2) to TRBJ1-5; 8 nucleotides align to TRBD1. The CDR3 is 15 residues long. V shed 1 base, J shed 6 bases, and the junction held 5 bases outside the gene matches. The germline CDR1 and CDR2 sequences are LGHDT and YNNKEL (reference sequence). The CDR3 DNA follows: TGTGCCAGCAGCCAAGTACAGGGGGAGGGTCAGCCCCAGCATTTT. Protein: CASSQVQGEGQPQHF.

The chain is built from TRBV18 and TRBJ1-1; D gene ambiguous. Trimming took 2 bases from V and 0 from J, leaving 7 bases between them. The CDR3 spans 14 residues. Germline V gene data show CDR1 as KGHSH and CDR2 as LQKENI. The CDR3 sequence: CASSPYSLNTEAFF. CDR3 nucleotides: TGTGCCAGCTCACCATACTCCTTGAACACTGAAGCTTTCTTT. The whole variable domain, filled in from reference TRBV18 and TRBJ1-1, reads NAGVMQNPRHLVRRRGQEARLRCSPMKGHSHVYWYRQLPEEGLKFMVYLQKENIIDESGMPKERFSAEFPKEGPSILRIQQVVRGDSAAYFCASSPYSLNTEAFFGQGTRLTVV.

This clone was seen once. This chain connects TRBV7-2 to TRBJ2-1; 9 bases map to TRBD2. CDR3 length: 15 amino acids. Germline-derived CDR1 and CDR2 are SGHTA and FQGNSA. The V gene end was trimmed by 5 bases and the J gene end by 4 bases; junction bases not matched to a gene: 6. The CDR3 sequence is CASSTSGRSYNEQFF. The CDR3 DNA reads TGTGCCAGCAGCACAAGCGGGAGGTCTTACAATGAGCAGTTCTTC.

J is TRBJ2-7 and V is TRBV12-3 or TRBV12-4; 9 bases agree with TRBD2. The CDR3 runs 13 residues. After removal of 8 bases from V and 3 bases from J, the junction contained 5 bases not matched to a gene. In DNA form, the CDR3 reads TGTGCCAGCGGTCAACTAGCGGGCTACGAGCAGTACTTC. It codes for CASGQLAGYEQYF.

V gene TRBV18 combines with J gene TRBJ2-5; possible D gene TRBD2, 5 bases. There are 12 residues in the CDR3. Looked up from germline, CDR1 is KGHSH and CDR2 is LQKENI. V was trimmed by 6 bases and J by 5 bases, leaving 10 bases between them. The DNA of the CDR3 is TGTGCCAGCTCCACCCGCGGGGAGACCCAGTACTTC. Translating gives CASSTRGETQYF. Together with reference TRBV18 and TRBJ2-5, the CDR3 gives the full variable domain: NAGVMQNPRHLVRRRGQEARLRCSPMKGHSHVYWYRQLPEEGLKFMVYLQKENIIDESGMPKERFSAEFPKEGPSILRIQQVVRGDSAAYFCASSTRGETQYFGPGTRLLVL.

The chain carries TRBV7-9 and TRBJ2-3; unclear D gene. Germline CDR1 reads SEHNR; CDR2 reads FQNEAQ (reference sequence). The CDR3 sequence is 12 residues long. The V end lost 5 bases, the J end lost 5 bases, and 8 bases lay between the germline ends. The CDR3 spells CASSATRDTQYF. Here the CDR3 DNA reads TGTGCCAGCAGCGCAACAAGAGATACGCAGTATTTT.

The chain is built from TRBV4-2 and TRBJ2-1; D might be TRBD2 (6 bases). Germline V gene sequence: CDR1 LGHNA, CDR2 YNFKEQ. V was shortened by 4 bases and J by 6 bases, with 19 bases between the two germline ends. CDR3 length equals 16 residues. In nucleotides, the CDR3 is TGTGCCAGCAGCCCCCGCGGGGTGGAGGCTTCCAATGAGCAGTTCTTC. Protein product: CASSPRGVEASNEQFF.

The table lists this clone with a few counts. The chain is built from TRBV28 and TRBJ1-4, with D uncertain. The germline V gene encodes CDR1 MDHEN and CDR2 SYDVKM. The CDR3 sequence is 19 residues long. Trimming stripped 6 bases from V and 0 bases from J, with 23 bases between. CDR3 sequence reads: CASSFLKGGTISTNEKLFF. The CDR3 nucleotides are TGTGCCAGCAGCTTCCTGAAGGGAGGAACCATATCAACTAATGAAAAACTGTTTTTT.

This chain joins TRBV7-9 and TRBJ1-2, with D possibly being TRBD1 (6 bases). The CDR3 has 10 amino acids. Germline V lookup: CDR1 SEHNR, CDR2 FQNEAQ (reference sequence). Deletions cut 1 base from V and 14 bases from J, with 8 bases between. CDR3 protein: CASSLGTETF. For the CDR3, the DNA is TGTGCCAGCAGCTTAGGGACAGAGACCTTC.

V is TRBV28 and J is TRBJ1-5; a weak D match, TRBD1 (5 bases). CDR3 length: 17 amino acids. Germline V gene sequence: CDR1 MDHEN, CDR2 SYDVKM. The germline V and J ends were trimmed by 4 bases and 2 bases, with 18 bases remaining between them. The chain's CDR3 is CASSSGRRQGGNQPQHF. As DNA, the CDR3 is TGTGCCAGCAGTTCTGGGCGGCGGCAGGGTGGCAATCAGCCCCAGCATTTT. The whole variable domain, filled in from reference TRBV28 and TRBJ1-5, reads DVKVTQSSRYLVKRTGEKVFLECVQDMDHENMFWYRQDPGLGLRLIYFSYDVKMKEKGDIPEGYSVSREKKERFSLILESASTNQTSMYLCASSSGRRQGGNQPQHFGDGTRLSIL.

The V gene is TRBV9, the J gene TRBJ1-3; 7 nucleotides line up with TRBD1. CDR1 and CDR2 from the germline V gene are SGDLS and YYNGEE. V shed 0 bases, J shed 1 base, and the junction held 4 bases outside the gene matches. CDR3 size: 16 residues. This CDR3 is CASSVGDSLSGNTIYF. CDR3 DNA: TGTGCCAGCAGCGTAGGGGACAGTTTATCTGGAAACACCATATATTTT. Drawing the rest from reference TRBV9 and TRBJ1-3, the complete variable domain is DSGVTQTPKHLITATGQRVTLRCSPRSGDLSVYWYQQSLDQGLQFLIQYYNGEERAKGNILERFSAQQFPDLHSELNLSSLELGDSALYFCASSVGDSLSGNTIYFGEGSWLTVV.

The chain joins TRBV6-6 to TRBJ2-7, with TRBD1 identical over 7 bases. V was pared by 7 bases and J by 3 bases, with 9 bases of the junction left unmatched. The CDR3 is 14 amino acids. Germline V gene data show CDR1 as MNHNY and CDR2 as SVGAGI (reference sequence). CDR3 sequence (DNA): TGTGCCAGCACCAACAGGGGACCAAACTACGAGCAGTACTTC. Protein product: CASTNRGPNYEQYF.

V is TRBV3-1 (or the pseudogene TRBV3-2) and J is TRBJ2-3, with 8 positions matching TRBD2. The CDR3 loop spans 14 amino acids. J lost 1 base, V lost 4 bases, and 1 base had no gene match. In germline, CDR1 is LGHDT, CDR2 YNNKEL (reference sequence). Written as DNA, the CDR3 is TGTGCCAGCAGCCTGCGGGGGGGCACAGATACGCAGTATTTT. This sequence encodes CASSLRGGTDTQYF.

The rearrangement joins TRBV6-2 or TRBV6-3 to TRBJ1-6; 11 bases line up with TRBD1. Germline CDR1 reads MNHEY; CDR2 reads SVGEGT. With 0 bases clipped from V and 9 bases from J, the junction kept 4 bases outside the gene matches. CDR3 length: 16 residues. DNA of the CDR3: TGTGCCAGCAGTTACTCCGCCGGACAGGGGGCTTCACCCCTCCACTTT. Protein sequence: CASSYSAGQGASPLHF.

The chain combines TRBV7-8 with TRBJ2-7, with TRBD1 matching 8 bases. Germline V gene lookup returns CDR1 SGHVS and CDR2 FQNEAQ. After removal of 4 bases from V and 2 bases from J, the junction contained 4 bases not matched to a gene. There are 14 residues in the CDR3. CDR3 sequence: CASSSRTGTYEQYF. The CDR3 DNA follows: TGTGCCAGCAGCTCCAGGACAGGGACCTACGAGCAGTACTTC.

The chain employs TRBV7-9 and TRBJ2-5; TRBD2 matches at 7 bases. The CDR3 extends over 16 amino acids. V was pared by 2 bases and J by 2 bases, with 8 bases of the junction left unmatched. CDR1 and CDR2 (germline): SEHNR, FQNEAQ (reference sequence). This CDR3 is CASSLISGVEQETQYF. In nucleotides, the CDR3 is TGTGCCAGCAGCTTAATCAGCGGGGTCGAACAAGAGACCCAGTACTTC.

The CDR3 coding sequence is TGTGCCAGCAGAAACCGACAGGGACGGAACTATGGCTACACCTTC. This codes for CASRNRQGRNYGYTF. The chain joins TRBV2 to TRBJ1-2, with TRBD1 identical over 7 bases. CDR3 length: 15 amino acids. Germline CDR1 is SNHLY and CDR2 is FYNNEI. J lost 2 bases, V lost 6 bases, and 9 bases had no gene match.

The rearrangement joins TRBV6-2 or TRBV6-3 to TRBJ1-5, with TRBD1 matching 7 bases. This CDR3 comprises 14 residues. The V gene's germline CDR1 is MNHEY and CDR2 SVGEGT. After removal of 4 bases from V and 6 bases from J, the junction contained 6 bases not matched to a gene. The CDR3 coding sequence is TGTGCCAGCAGTTCACAGGGGCTCCGTCAGCCCCAGCATTTT. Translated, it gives CASSSQGLRQPQHF.

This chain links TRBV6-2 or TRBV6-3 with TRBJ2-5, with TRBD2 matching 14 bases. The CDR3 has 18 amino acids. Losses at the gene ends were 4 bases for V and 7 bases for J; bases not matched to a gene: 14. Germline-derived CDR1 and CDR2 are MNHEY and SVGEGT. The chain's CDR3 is CASSSRLAGGSGQRTQYF. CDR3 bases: TGTGCCAGCAGTTCCAGACTAGCGGGAGGGTCCGGCCAAAGGACCCAGTACTTC.

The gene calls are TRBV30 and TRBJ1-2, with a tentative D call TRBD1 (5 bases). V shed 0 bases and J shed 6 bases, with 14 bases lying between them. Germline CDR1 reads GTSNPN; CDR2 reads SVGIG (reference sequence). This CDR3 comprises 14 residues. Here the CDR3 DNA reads TGTGCCTGGAGTGTAGGCAGGCCGGGGGATGGCTACACCTTC. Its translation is CAWSVGRPGDGYTF.

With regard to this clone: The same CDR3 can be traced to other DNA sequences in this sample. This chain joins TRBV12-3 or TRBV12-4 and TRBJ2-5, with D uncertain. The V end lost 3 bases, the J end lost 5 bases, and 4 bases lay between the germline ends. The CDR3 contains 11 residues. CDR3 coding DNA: TGTGCCAGCAGTTTCCGGGAGACCCAGTACTTC. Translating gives CASSFRETQYF.

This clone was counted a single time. The CDR3 is CASSYTRGTGYRNQPQHF. The CDR3 DNA reads as TGTGCCAGCAGTTACACGCGCGGGACAGGGTATCGCAATCAGCCCCAGCATTTT. The chain has TRBV6-2 or TRBV6-3 and TRBJ1-5; TRBD1 matches at 9 bases. This CDR3 spans 18 amino acids. The ends lost 2 bases at V and 2 bases at J; junction bases unmatched: 10. In germline, CDR1 is MNHEY, CDR2 SVGEGT.

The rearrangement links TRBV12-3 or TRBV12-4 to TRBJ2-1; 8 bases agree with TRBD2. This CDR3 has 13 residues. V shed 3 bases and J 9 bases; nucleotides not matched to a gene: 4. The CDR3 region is CASSLGAGAEQFF. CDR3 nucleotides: TGTGCCAGCAGTTTGGGAGCGGGGGCTGAGCAGTTCTTC.